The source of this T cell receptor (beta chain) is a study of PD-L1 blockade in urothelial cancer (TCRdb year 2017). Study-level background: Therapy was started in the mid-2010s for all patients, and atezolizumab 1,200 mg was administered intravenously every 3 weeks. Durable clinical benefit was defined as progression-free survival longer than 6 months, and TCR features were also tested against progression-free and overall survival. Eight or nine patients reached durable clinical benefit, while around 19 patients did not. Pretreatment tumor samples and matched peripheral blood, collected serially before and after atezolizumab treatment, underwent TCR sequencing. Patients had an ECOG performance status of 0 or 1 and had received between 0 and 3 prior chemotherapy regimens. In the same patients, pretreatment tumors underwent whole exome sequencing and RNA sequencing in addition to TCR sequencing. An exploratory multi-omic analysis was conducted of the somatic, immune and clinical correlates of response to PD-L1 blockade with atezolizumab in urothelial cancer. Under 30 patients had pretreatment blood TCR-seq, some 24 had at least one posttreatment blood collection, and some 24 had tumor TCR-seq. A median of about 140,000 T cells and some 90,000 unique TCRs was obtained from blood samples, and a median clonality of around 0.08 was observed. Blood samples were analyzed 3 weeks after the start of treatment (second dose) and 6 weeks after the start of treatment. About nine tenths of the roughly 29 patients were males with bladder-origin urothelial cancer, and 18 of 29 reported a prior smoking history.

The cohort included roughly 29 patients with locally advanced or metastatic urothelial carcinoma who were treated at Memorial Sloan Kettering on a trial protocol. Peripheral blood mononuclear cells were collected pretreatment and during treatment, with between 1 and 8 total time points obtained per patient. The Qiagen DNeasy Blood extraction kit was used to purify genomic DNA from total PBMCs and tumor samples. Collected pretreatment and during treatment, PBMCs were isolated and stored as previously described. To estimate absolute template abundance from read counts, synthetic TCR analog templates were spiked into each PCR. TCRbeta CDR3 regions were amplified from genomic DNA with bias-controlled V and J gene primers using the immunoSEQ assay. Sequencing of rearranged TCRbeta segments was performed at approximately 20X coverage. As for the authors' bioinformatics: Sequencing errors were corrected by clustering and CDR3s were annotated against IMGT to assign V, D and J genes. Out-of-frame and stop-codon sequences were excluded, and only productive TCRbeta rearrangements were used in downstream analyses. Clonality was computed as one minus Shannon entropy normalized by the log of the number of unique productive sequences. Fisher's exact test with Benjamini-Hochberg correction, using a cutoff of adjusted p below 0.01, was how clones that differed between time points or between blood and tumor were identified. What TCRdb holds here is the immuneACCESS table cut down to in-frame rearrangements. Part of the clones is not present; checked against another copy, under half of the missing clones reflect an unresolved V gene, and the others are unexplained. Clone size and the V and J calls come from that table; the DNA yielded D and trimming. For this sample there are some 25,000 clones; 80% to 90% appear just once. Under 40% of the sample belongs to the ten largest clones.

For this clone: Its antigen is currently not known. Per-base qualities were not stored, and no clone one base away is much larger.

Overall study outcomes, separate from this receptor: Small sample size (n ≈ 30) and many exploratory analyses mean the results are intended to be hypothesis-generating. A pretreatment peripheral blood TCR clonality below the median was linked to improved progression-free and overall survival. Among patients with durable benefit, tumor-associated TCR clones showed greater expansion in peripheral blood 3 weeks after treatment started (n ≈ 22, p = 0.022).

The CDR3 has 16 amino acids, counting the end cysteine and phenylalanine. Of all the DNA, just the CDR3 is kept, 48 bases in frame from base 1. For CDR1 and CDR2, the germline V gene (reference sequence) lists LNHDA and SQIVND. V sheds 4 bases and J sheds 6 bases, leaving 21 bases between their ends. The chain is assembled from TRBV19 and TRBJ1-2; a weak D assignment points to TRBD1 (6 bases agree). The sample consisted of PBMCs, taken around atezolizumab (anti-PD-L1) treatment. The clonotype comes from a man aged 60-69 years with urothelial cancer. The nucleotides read TGTGCCAGTAGTACTGTCAGTATACAGGGATACAATGGCTACACCTTC. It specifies CASSTVSIQGYNGYTF.